The T cell receptor (beta chain) under discussion was sequenced for a study of metastatic and nonmetastatic thyroid tumors. The wider study: Repertoires were compared across blood and tumor or nodule tissue from malignant and benign thyroid patients. Study observations and caveats: The reported finding was significantly higher TCR beta diversity in malignant thyroid tumors relative to benign nodules, in blood and tumor.

CDR1 is SGHAT and CDR2 is FQDESV in the germline V gene (reference sequence). The CDR3 covers 16 residues. Unmatched junction bases numbered 9, after V lost 2 bases and J lost 8 bases. About this clone: Its antigen is not known.

MiXCR reprocessed the PCR reads for TCRdb. The sample yields more than 10,000 clones, under 35% seen once. There were no patients who had received any treatment before thyroid surgery. The chain links TRBV11-1 to TRBJ1-2; 12 bases map to TRBD1. This sequence originates from a female donor with papillary thyroid cancer or a benign thyroid nodule (not recorded which). Some clones in this sample may be carry-over from other donors' samples. The sequencing input was tumor tissue. The CDR3 sequence: CASSLSTGQGAQGYTF. CDR3 DNA sequence: TGTGCCAGCAGCTTATCTACGGGACAGGGGGCTCAAGGCTACACCTTC.